This T cell receptor (beta chain) comes out of a study of T cell changes during pregnancy in multiple sclerosis. Repertoires were generated with immunoSEQ multiplex PCR, while TCRdb's copy carries only in-frame clones and drops some. The sample includes 40,000 to 65,000 clones, around 92% of them seen just once. The CDR3 has 18 residues. The germline CDR1 and CDR2 sequences are LNHNV and YYDKDF (reference sequence). Trimming took off 0 bases at V and 0 bases at J, with 15 bases between the two ends. The rearrangement links TRBV15 to TRBJ1-3; D ambiguous. This specimen was CD4+ T cells from peripheral blood mononuclear cells, taken in the third trimester of pregnancy. This TCR came from a female donor with multiple sclerosis, enrolled in a pregnancy study. CDR3 protein: CATSRDNRPVSSGNTIYF. In DNA, the CDR3 is TGTGCCACCAGCAGAGATAATCGTCCAGTCTCCTCTGGAAACACCATATATTTT.